Presented here are 6 T cell receptor beta chains from one specimen sequenced in a study of T cell responses to AZD1222 COVID-19 vaccine (dated by TCRdb to 2020 to 2023). The library was prepared using the immunoSEQ multiplex PCR assay. The clones in this table, taken by TCRdb from immuneACCESS, are in-frame only. Not every clone is retained; where verified, under half of the shortfall comes from an unresolved V gene, and the cause of the rest is unknown. A total of some 190,000 clones appear in this sample, 94% of them only once. The ten largest clones represent over 1.5% of the sample. The sample's time point label, in plain terms: about 28 days (+/-7) after the second vaccine dose. The treatment or condition label corresponds to: meningococcal conjugate vaccine given as trial control. This sample comprised peripheral blood, obtained 28 days after the second dose of the MenACWY control vaccine. All receptors come from an adult who received the MenACWY meningococcal vaccine as a control.

This chain connects TRBV20-1 to TRBJ1-2; 7 bases are a match to TRBD1. Trimming cost V 4 bases and J 7 bases; bases outside gene matches: 3. CDR1 and CDR2 (germline): DFQATT, SNEGSKA (reference sequence). This CDR3 region has 11 residues. CDR3 sequence (DNA): TGCAGTGCTAAGGGACAGCCTGGCTACACCTTC. This sequence encodes CSAKGQPGYTF.

The J gene is TRBJ1-3, the V gene TRBV5-1, with TRBD1 matching 10 bases. The germline V gene encodes CDR1 SGHRS and CDR2 YFSETQ. This CDR3 is built from 15 residues. Trimming cost V 2 bases and J 2 bases; bases outside gene matches: 1. The CDR3 nucleotides read TGCGCCAGCAGCTTAGACAGGGGGCCTGGAAACACCATATATTTT. Its protein is CASSLDRGPGNTIYF.

The V gene is TRBV7-2, the J gene TRBJ2-7, with 9 nucleotides matching TRBD1. The CDR3 is 14 amino acids. Germline V gene sequence: CDR1 SGHTA, CDR2 FQGNSA. The V and J ends lost 4 bases and 0 bases, in that order; junction bases with no gene match: 1. CDR3 DNA sequence: TGTGCCAGCAGCTCGACAGGGGGCTCCTACGAGCAGTACTTC. It is translated as CASSSTGGSYEQYF.

The V call is TRBV6-2 or TRBV6-3, the J call TRBJ1-3, with a possible D match to TRBD1 (6 bases). V gave up 7 bases and J gave up 1 base, with 14 bases separating them. Germline loops: CDR1 MNHEY, CDR2 SVGEGT. The length of the CDR3 is 15 residues. The CDR3 nucleotides read TGTGCCAGCACCCCCCGGGGGCTGTCTGGAAACACCATATATTTT. Translating it yields CASTPRGLSGNTIYF.

The count of this clone is one. The rearrangement links TRBV6-2 or TRBV6-3 to TRBJ1-2; 7 bases are shared with TRBD1. The germline V gene encodes CDR1 MNHEY and CDR2 SVGEGT. With 0 bases clipped from V and 3 bases from J, the junction kept 4 bases outside the gene matches. The CDR3 is made up of 15 amino acids. The CDR3 protein is CASSYSKGADYGYTF. CDR3 in DNA: TGTGCCAGCAGTTACTCGAAGGGGGCGGACTATGGCTACACCTTC.

The chain carries TRBV9 and TRBJ1-4; 8 positions match TRBD1. The CDR3 has 17 residues. With 2 bases clipped from V and 6 bases from J, the junction kept 12 bases outside the gene matches. Germline assignment: CDR1 SGDLS and CDR2 YYNGEE. The DNA for the CDR3 is TGTGCCAGCAGCGTCGAGGGGGCGGCAGGGGGCCATGAAAAACTGTTTTTT. Translated, it gives CASSVEGAAGGHEKLFF.